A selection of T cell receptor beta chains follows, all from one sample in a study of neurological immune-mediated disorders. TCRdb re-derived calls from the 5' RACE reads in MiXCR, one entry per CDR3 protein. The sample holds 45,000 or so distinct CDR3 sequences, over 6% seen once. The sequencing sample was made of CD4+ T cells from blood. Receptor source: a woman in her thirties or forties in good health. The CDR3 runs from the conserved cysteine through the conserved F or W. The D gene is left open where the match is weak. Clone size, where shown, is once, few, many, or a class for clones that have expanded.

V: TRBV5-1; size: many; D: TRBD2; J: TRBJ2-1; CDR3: CASSLAVLAGGRYNEQFF; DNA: TGCGCCAGCAGCTTGGCGGTACTAGCGGGAGGCCGCTACAATGAGCAGTTCTTC
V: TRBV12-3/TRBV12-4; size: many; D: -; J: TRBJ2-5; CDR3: CASSLGQPRQETQYF; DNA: TGTGCCAGCAGTTTAGGTCAGCCGAGACAAGAGACCCAGTACTTC
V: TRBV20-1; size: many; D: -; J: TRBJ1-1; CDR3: CSAQGEHLNTEAFF; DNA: TGCAGTGCCCAAGGCGAGCACCTGAACACTGAAGCTTTCTTT
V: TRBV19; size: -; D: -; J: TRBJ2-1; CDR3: CASSIGGRRSSYNEQFF; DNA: TGTGCCAGTAGTATCGGGGGGCGAAGGAGCTCCTACAATGAGCAGTTCTTC
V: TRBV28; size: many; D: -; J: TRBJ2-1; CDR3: CASSFIRSVGPYNEQFF; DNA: TGTGCCAGCAGTTTTATCCGTTCGGTGGGTCCCTACAATGAGCAGTTCTTC
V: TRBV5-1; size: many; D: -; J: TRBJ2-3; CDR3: CASSFLRSTDTQYF; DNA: TGCGCCAGCAGCTTCCTTAGGTCCACAGATACGCAGTATTTT
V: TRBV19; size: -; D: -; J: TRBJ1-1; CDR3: CASSRRGPLNTEAFF; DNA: TGTGCCAGTAGTAGGAGGGGACCTTTGAACACTGAAGCTTTCTTT
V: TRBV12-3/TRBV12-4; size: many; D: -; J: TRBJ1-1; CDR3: CASSSKTVMNTEAFF; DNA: TGTGCCAGCAGTTCCAAGACAGTTATGAACACTGAAGCTTTCTTT
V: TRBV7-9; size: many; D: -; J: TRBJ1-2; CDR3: CASSLEAQRSYTF; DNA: TGTGCCAGCAGCTTAGAAGCCCAGAGATCCTACACCTTC
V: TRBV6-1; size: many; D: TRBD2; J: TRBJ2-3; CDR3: CASSTLAGAADTQYF; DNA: TGTGCCAGCAGCACACTGGCGGGAGCCGCAGATACGCAGTATTTT
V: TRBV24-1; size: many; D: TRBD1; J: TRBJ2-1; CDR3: CATARAGGNEQFF; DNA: TGTGCCACCGCAAGGGCAGGGGGCAATGAGCAGTTCTTC
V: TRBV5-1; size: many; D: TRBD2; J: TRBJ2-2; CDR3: CASRLAGGNTGELFF; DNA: TGCGCCAGCAGGCTAGCGGGAGGTAACACCGGGGAGCTGTTTTTT
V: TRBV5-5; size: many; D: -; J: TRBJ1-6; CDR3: CASSLNRNSPLHF; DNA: TGTGCCAGCAGCTTGAACCGTAATTCACCCCTCCACTTT
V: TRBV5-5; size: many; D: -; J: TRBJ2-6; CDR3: CASSPRTAGANVLTF; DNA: TGTGCCAGCAGCCCCAGGACAGCTGGGGCCAACGTCCTGACTTTC
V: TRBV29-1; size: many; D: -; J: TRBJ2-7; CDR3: CSFRTGYEQYF; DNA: TGCAGCTTTAGAACTGGCTACGAGCAGTACTTC
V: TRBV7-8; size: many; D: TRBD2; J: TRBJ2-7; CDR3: CASSLTGTSDYEQYF; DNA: TGTGCCAGCAGCTTGACCGGGACTAGCGACTACGAGCAGTACTTC
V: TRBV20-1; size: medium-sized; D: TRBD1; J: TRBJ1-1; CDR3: CSALEGQVFEAFF; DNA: TGCAGTGCTTTAGAGGGACAGGTTTTTGAAGCTTTCTTT
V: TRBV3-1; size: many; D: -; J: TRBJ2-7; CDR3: CASGRQGGPYEQYF; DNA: TGTGCCAGCGGGCGGCAGGGAGGCCCTTACGAGCAGTACTTC
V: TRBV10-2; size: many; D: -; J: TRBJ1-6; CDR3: CATKDPFGDSPLHF; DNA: TGCGCCACCAAAGACCCTTTTGGGGATTCACCCCTCCACTTT
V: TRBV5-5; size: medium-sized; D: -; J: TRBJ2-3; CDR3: CASSSPGPSTDTQYF; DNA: TGTGCCAGCAGCTCTCCGGGACCGAGCACAGATACGCAGTATTTT
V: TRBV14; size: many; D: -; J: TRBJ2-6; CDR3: CASSQYTGQISGANVLTF; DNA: TGTGCCAGCAGCCAATATACGGGACAAATCTCTGGGGCCAACGTCCTGACTTTC
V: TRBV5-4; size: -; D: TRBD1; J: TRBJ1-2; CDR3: CASSLAGQGYYGYTF; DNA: TGTGCCAGCAGCTTGGCCGGACAGGGCTACTATGGCTACACCTTC
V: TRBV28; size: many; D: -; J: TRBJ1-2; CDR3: CASRVGDTPYF; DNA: TGTGCCAGCAGGGTTGGGGATACACCTTACTTC
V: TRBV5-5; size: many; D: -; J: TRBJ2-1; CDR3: CASSLFSGTIRGDNEQFF; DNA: TGTGCCAGCAGCTTATTCAGCGGCACAATCCGAGGGGACAATGAGCAGTTCTTC
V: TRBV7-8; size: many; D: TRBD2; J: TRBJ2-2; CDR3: CASRPTGGDTGELFF; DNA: TGTGCCAGCCGCCCAACGGGAGGGGACACCGGGGAGCTGTTTTTT
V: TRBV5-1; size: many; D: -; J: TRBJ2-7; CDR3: CASSLGGGSVSYEQYF; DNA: TGCGCCAGCAGCTTGGGGGGGGGCAGTGTCTCCTACGAGCAGTACTTC
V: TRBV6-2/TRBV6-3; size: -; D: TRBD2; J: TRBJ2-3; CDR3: CASSPKVGGRSGDTQYF; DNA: TGTGCCAGCAGCCCAAAAGTTGGCGGGAGATCTGGAGATACGCAGTATTTT
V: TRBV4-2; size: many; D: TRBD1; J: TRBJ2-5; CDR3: CASSQGIGGETQYF; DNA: TGTGCCAGCAGCCAAGGAATAGGGGGCGAGACCCAGTACTTC
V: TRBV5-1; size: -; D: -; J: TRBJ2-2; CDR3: CASSLEGFWELFF; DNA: TGCGCCAGCAGCTTGGAGGGTTTCTGGGAGCTGTTTTTT
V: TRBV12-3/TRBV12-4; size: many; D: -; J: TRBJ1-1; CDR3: CASSFTQNTEAFF; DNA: TGTGCCAGCAGTTTCACACAGAACACTGAAGCTTTCTTT
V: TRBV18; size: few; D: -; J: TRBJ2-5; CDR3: CASSPLQQETQYF; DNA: TGTGCCAGCTCACCATTGCAACAAGAGACCCAGTACTTC
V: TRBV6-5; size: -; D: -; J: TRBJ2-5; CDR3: CASGNQETQYF; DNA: TGTGCCAGCGGTAACCAAGAGACCCAGTACTTC
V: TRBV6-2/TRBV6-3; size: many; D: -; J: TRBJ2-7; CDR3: CASSYLPVGSYEQYF; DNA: TGTGCCAGCAGTTACTTACCCGTTGGATCCTACGAGCAGTACTTC
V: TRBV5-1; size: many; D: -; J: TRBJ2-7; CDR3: CASSLVSGEYEQYF; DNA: TGCGCCAGCAGCTTGGTTTCCGGGGAGTACGAGCAGTACTTC
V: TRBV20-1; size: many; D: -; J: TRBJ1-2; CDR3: CSAREYLKEGVDGYTF; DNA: TGCAGTGCTAGAGAGTATCTGAAGGAGGGAGTCGATGGCTACACCTTC
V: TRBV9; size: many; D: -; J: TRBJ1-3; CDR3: CASSVDDAGGGNTIYF; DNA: TGTGCCAGCAGCGTAGATGACGCCGGCGGGGGAAACACCATATATTTT
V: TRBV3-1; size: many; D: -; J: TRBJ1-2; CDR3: CASSQGRGGQIRHGYTF; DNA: TGTGCCAGCAGCCAGGGTAGAGGGGGACAAATTCGGCATGGCTACACCTTC